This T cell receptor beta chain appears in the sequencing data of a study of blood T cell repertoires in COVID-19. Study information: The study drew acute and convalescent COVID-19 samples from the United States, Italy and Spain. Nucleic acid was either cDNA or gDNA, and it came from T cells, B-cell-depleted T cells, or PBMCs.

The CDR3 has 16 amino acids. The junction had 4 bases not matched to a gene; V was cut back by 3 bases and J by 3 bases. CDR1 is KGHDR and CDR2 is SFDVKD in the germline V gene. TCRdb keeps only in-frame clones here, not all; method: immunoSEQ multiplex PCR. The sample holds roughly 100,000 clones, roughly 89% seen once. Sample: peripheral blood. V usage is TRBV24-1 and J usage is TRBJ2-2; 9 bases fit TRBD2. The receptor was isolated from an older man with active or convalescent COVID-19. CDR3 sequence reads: CATSDATSGDTGELFF. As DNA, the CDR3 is TGTGCCACCAGTGATGCGACTAGCGGAGACACCGGGGAGCTGTTTTTT.